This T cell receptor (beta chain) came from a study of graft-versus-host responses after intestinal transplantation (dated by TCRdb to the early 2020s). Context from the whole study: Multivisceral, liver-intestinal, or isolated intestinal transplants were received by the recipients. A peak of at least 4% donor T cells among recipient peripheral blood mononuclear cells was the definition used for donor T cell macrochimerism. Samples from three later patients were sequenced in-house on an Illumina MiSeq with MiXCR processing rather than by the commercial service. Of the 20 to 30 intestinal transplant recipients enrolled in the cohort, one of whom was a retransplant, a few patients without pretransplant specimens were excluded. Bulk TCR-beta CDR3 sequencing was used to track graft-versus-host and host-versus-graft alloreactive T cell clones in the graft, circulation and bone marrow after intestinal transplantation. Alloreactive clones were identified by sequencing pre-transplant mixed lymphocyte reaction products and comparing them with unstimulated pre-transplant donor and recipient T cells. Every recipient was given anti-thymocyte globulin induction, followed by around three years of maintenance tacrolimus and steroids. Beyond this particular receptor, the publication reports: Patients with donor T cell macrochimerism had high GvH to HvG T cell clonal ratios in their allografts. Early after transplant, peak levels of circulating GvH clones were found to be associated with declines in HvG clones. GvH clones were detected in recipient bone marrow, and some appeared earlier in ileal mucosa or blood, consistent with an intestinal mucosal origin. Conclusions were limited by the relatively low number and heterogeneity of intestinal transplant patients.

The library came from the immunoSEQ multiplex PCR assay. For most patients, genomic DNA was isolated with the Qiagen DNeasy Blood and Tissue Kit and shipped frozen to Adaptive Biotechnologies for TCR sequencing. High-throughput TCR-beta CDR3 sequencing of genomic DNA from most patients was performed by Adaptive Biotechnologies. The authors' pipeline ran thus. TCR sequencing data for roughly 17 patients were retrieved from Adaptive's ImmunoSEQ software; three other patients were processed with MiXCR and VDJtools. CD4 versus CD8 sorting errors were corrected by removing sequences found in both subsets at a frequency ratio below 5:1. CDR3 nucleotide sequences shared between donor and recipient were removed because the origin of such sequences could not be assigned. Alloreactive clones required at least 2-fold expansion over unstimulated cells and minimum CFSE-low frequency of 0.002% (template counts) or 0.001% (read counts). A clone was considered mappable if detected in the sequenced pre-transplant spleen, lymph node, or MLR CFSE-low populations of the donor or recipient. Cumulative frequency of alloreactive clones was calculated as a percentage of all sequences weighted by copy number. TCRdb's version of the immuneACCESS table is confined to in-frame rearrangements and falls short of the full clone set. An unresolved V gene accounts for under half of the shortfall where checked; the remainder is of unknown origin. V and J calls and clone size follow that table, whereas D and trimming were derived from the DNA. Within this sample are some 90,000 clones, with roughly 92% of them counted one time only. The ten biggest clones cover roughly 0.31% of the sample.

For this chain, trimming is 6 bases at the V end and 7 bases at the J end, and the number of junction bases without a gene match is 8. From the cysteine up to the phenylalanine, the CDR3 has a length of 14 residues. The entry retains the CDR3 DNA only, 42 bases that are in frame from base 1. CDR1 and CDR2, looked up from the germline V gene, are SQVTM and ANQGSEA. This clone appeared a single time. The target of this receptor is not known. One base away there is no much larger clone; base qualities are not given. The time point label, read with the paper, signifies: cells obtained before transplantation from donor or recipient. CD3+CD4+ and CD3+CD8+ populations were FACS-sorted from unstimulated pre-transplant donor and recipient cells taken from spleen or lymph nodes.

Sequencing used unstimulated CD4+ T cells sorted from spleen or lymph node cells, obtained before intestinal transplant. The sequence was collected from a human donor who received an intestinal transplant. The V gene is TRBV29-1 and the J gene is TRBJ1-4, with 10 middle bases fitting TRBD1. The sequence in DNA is TGCAGCGTCGTCCTGTGGGACAGGGGTGAAAAACTGTTTTTT. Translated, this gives CSVVLWDRGEKLFF.